This T cell receptor (beta chain) was profiled in a study of tumor-infiltrating lymphocytes in primary liver carcinoma. Making TCR beta cDNA involved approximately 510 ng total RNA and a constant-region primer. Each TCR beta library was derived from three nested multiplex PCR rounds that employed slightly modified ARM-PCR. A C-beta reverse primer was combined with TRBV1-TRBV30 forward primers in the first two PCR rounds, and each round had 10 cycles. From the multiplex PCR reads, TCRdb called clonotypes with MiXCR, one entry per CDR3 protein. The repertoire holds about 130,000 distinct CDR3 sequences, with 64% as singletons. For this clonotype: Compared with germline, one end of the junction differs, possibly owing to a read error.

Unsorted bulk tissue (roughly 20-34 mg) underwent RNA and DNA co-extraction. Germline CDR1 is MNHEY and CDR2 is SVGAGI. The CDR3 runs to 14 residues. This TCR derives from a woman aged 55 to 70 with primary liver carcinoma and hepatitis B virus infection. The sample taken for sequencing was liver tumor tissue from sampling region 3. The subset is: tumor region T3, left-lateral pole. The chain uses TRBV6-5 and TRBJ1-2; 9 nucleotides align to TRBD1. CDR3 loop: CASSRQGGKGGCTF. The CDR3 nucleotides are TGTGCCAGCAGTAGACAGGGGGGTAAAGGTGGCTGCACCTTC.